The clone carrying this T cell receptor beta chain was detected only a few times. As yet, its antigen is unknown. This specimen comes from a study of PD-1 blockade in classical Hodgkin lymphoma. General study results and limits: Newly diagnosed patients and complete responders had comparable diversity at baseline.

TCRdb's copy holds only in-frame clones and misses some; the assay was immunoSEQ multiplex PCR. Among about 15,000 clones listed, 55% to 80% were seen once. Each patient relapsed following autologous stem cell transplantation, and prior brentuximab vedotin exposure differed. In germline, CDR1 is SGHTA, CDR2 FQGNSA. V shed 0 bases and J shed 2 bases, with 6 bases lying between them. The CDR3 has 14 residues. The TCR sequence derives from a human donor with classical Hodgkin lymphoma. The sequencing used peripheral blood mononuclear cells (PBMCs), collected at baseline. The chain recombines TRBV7-2 with TRBJ2-3, with a weak D call TRBD2 (5 bases). The CDR3 protein is CASSLAGVTDTQYF. DNA for the CDR3: TGTGCCAGCAGCTTAGCGGGAGTCACAGATACGCAGTATTTT.